One sample yielded the 7 T cell receptor beta chains listed below, sequenced in a study of T cell changes during pregnancy in multiple sclerosis. Generated by immunoSEQ multiplex PCR, the TCRdb table keeps only in-frame clones and is missing some. The sample carries fewer than 40,000 clones, 92% recorded once. Sample: CD4+ T cells from peripheral blood mononuclear cells, taken in the third trimester of pregnancy. Source of these receptors: a female donor with multiple sclerosis, enrolled in a pregnancy study.

The CDR3 region has the DNA TGTGCCAGCAGTCCCGGGACAGGGACCGAGACCCAGTACTTC. Protein product: CASSPGTGTETQYF. The genes are TRBV2 and TRBJ2-5; 9 bases are a match to TRBD1. This CDR3 region has 14 residues. The junction had 6 bases not matched to a gene; V was cut back by 5 bases and J by 5 bases. Germline V lookup: CDR1 SNHLY, CDR2 FYNNEI.

The CDR3 DNA sequence: TGTGCCAGCAGCCCGGGACAGGGGAATGAGCAGTTCTTC. Amino acids: CASSPGQGNEQFF. V and J are TRBV7-2 and TRBJ2-1; 10 nucleotides match TRBD1. The CDR3 runs to 13 residues. J gave up 7 bases and V 5 bases, and 2 bases lay outside the gene matches. The germline V gene has CDR1 SGHTA and CDR2 FQGNSA.

V usage is TRBV7-2 and J usage is TRBJ1-1; D uncertain. There are 15 residues in the CDR3. Trimming shortened V by 0 bases and J by 1 base, and 9 bases separated the two germline ends. The germline V gene encodes CDR1 SGHTA and CDR2 FQGNSA. This chain's CDR3 is CASSLAHGRNTEAFF. CDR3 DNA: TGTGCCAGCAGCTTAGCGCATGGGAGGAACACTGAAGCTTTCTTT.

The chain joins TRBV18 to TRBJ2-5, with D maybe TRBD1 (6 bases). CDR1 is KGHSH and CDR2 is LQKENI in the germline V gene. This CDR3 comprises 13 residues. V shed 3 bases and J shed 2 bases, with 7 bases lying between them. Here the CDR3 reads CASSPGQQETQYF. The CDR3 DNA sequence: TGTGCCAGCTCACCTGGACAGCAAGAGACCCAGTACTTC.

The rearrangement joins TRBV29-1 to TRBJ2-5; 9 nucleotides line up with TRBD1. V lost 3 bases to trimming and J lost 1 base; unmatched junction nucleotides: 3. This CDR3 region has 14 residues. Per the germline V gene, CDR1 is SQVTM and CDR2 is ANQGSEA. CDR3 sequence: CSVDGGQGQETQYF. The DNA of the CDR3 is TGCAGCGTTGATGGGGGACAGGGCCAAGAGACCCAGTACTTC.

A single count supports this clone. The V gene is TRBV5-1, the J gene TRBJ2-3, with 9 bases matching TRBD1. This CDR3 comprises 15 residues. The germline V gene has CDR1 SGHRS and CDR2 YFSETQ. V shed 4 bases and J 0 bases; nucleotides not matched to a gene: 3. CDR3 DNA sequence: TGCGCCAGCAGCCCCGGACAGGGGAGCACAGATACGCAGTATTTT. It is translated as CASSPGQGSTDTQYF. The variable domain in full, completed from reference TRBV5-1 and TRBJ2-3, reads KAGVTQTPRYLIKTRGQQVTLSCSPISGHRSVSWYQQTPGQGLQFLFEYFSETQRNKGNFPGRFSGRQFSNSRSEMNVSTLELGDSALYLCASSPGQGSTDTQYFGPGTRLTVL.

The chain couples TRBV10-1 to TRBJ2-5; 12 bases match TRBD1. CDR1 and CDR2 (germline): WNHNN, SYGVQD (reference sequence). This CDR3 is 15 amino acids long. J lost 2 bases, V lost 7 bases, and 5 bases had no gene match. CDR3 loop: CASKRGQGAQETQYF. CDR3 nucleotides: TGCGCCAGCAAAAGGGGACAGGGGGCTCAAGAGACCCAGTACTTC.